This record covers a single T cell receptor beta chain. Its antigen is not known. A second PCR of about 7 to 11 cycles used a sample-barcoded 5' primer and a J-beta primer mix. MiXCR, run by TCRdb on the 5' RACE reads, gives a single entry per CDR3 protein. The sample has 550,000 to 700,000 distinct CDR3 sequences, approximately 30% seen once. Healthy Caucasians from Russia aged roughly 6 to 90 served as donors. This entry comes from a study of blood T cells in healthy people across ages. Study overall: Per every two T cells, about one barcoded beta molecule was captured by template switching.

The CDR3 consists of 14 residues. Germline V gene sequence: CDR1 SGHTA, CDR2 FQGTGA. With 5 bases removed from V and 8 bases from J, the gap between germline ends came to 18 bases. Whole-study findings and limits: Per-million-T-cell TCR beta diversity fell roughly linearly with age. Higher diversity, along with more naive CD4+ cells, distinguished long-lived donors from aged donors.

The rearrangement joins TRBV7-3 to TRBJ1-2; perhaps TRBD1 as D (5 bases). Sequences were obtained from blood. The TCR was taken from a woman aged 70-85 years in good health. The CDR3 coding sequence is TGTGCCAGCAGCACGGACAAGGGCCCGGAGGGCTACACCTTC. Amino acid sequence: CASSTDKGPEGYTF.